The TCR beta chain described here comes from a study of blood T cell repertoires in COVID-19. Germline CDR1 SGHKS, CDR2 YYEKEE (reference sequence). The CDR3 spans 14 residues. J gave up 8 bases and V 4 bases, and 8 bases lay outside the gene matches. This clone showed up just a few times. Under the authors' procedure: Reference gene primers were amplified, and this amplification served to estimate nucleated cell counts. Assay: immunoSEQ multiplex PCR; the TCRdb copy retains only in-frame clones and omits some. From that table come the V and J calls and clone size; the DNA was used to work out D and trimming. The table includes about 250,000 clones, about 80% detected once.

This sequence originates from a man older than 75 with acute or convalescent COVID-19. The gene calls are TRBV5-5 and TRBJ1-2, with TRBD1 matching over 10 bases. The sample taken for sequencing was peripheral blood. In DNA, the CDR3 is TGTGCCAGCAGCCACCGGGACAGGGGTGGAGGCTACACCTTC. Residues: CASSHRDRGGGYTF.